This T cell receptor beta chain was observed in a study of blood T cell repertoires in COVID-19. Only in-frame clones appear in the TCRdb table, and some are missing; sequencing was by immunoSEQ multiplex PCR. This sample has a few hundred thousand clones, with around 85% found just once. J gave up 6 bases and V 5 bases, and 11 bases lay outside the gene matches. This CDR3 contains 16 residues. Germline V gives CDR1 LNHNV, CDR2 YYDKDF (reference sequence). The rearrangement uses TRBV15 and TRBJ2-4, with 9 bases lining up with TRBD1. This receptor was taken from a man aged 30 to 45 who had recovered from COVID-19. Sequenced input: PBMCs or T cells enriched from blood (not recorded which). The CDR3 DNA sequence: TGTGCCACCAGCGGGGGGCGGGACAGGGCTCTAAACATTCAGTACTTC. Translation: CATSGGRDRALNIQYF.